The T cell receptor (beta chain) described here comes from a study of spatial heterogeneity in lung cancer. Overall study: Beta-chain sequences consistently outnumbered alpha-chain sequences in detection. Tumor-region TCR transcript counts correlated strongly with a T cell module score from matched bulk RNA-seq. Study-level findings and limits: Expanded alpha and beta TCR counts within tumors tracked tumor mutation counts.

Documented time point: sample taken at primary tumor resection. Sequencing of whole RNA from tumor, nontumor lung or frozen PBMC involved no sorting. V lost 0 bases and J lost 4, with 10 bases in between. This CDR3 is 14 amino acids long. Germline V gives CDR1 SGHRS, CDR2 YFSETQ. A unique molecular identifier was attached to every TCR cDNA molecule. TCRdb called the 5' RACE reads again in MiXCR, with one record for every CDR3 protein. In the table there are 9,000 to 10,000 distinct CDR3 sequences, about 6% of which are singletons. This clonotype has more than one count but fewer than ten. Antigen: not known.

This sequence was found in a female donor with early-stage non-small cell lung cancer. The rearrangement uses TRBV5-1 and TRBJ2-5; D is possibly TRBD1 (5 bases). The material was lung tumor tissue, obtained at surgery. The CDR3 is CASSLEGAGETQYF. In nucleotides, the CDR3 is TGCGCCAGCAGCTTGGAAGGGGCAGGAGAGACCCAGTACTTC.